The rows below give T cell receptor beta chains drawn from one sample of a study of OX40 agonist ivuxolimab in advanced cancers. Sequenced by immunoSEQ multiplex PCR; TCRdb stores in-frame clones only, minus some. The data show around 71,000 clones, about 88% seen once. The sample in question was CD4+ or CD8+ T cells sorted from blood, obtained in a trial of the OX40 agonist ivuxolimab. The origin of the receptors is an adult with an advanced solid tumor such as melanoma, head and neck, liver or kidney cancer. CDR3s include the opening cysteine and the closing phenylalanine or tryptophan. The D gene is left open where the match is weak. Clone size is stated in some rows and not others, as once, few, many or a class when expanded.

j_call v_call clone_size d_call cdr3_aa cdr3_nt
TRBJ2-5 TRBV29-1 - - CSVEGTVRETQYF TGCAGCGTTGAAGGGACCGTCCGAGAGACCCAGTACTTC
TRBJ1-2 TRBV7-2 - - CASSLDTNYGYTF TGTGCCAGCAGCTTAGACACTAACTATGGCTACACCTTC
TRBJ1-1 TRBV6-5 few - CASGRNTEAFF TGTGCCAGCGGCAGGAACACTGAAGCTTTCTTT
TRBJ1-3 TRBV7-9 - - CASSLSQGLSGNTIYF TGTGCCAGCAGCTTAAGCCAGGGTCTATCTGGAAACACCATATATTTT
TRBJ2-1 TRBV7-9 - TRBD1 CASSLGRGPGLPNNEQFF TGTGCCAGCAGCTTAGGCAGGGGGCCCGGCCTACCTAACAATGAGCAGTTCTTC
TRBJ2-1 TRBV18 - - CASSPLQNSYNEQFF TGTGCCAGCTCCCCGCTACAGAACTCCTACAATGAGCAGTTCTTC
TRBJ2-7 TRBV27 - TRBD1 CASISGGGEQYF TGTGCCAGCATCTCAGGGGGCGGCGAGCAGTACTTC
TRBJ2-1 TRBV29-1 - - CSVEDRVGSYNEQFF TGCAGCGTTGAAGATCGGGTAGGGAGCTACAATGAGCAGTTCTTC
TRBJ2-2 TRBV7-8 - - CASSITRNTGELFF TGTGCCAGCAGCATCACTAGAAACACCGGGGAGCTGTTTTTT
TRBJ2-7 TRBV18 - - CASSNGPGGEQYF TGTGCCAGCTCAAACGGTCCCGGGGGCGAGCAGTACTTC
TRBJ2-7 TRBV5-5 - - CASSRDFLTYEQYF TGTGCCAGCAGCCGGGACTTTCTCACCTACGAGCAGTACTTC
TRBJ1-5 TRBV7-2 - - CASSSGVSENQPQHF TGTGCCAGCAGCTCCGGGGTATCGGAAAATCAGCCCCAGCATTTT
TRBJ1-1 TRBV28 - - CASTTPQLGNTEAFF TGTGCCAGCACCACTCCGCAGTTGGGGAACACTGAAGCTTTCTTT
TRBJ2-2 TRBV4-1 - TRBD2 CASSQASGPTGELFF TGCGCCAGCAGCCAAGCTAGCGGGCCTACCGGGGAGCTGTTTTTT
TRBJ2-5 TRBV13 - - CASSMGETQYF TGTGCCAGCAGCATGGGAGAGACCCAGTACTTC
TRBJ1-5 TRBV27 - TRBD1 CASSSGQGGISNQPQHF TGTGCCAGCAGTTCCGGACAGGGAGGGATTAGCAATCAGCCCCAGCATTTT
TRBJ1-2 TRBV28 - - CASSPPHGGYTF TGTGCCAGCAGTCCACCCCATGGCGGCTACACCTTC
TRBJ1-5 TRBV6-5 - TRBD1 CASRGRTGENQPQHF TGTGCCAGCAGGGGAAGGACAGGGGAAAATCAGCCCCAGCATTTT
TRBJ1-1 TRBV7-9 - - CASSSPGQNTEAFF TGTGCCAGCAGCTCCCCGGGACAGAACACTGAAGCTTTCTTT
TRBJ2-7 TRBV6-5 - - CASSYSKDGAYEQYF TGTGCCAGCAGTTACTCGAAGGACGGGGCCTACGAGCAGTACTTC
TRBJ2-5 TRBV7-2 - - CASSPPGIGETQYF TGTGCCAGCAGCCCTCCAGGAATTGGGGAGACCCAGTACTTC
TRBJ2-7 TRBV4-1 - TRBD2 CASSQDLLGRVEQYF TGCGCCAGCAGCCAAGATCTGCTCGGGAGGGTCGAGCAGTACTTC
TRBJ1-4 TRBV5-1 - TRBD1 CASKRTGSATNEKLFF TGCGCCAGCAAACGGACAGGCTCCGCAACTAATGAAAAACTGTTTTTT
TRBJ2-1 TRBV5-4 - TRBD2 CASSSGTSGYNEQFF TGTGCCAGCAGCTCCGGGACTAGCGGATACAATGAGCAGTTCTTC
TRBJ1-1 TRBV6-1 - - CASSNYDMTEAFF TGTGCCAGCAGTAACTACGACATGACTGAAGCTTTCTTT
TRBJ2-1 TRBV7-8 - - CASSLGVRGSSYNEQFF TGTGCCAGCAGCTTAGGGGTCCGGGGCAGCTCCTACAATGAGCAGTTCTTC
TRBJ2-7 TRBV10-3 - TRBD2 CAISDPGLAGAYEQYF TGTGCCATCAGTGACCCGGGACTAGCGGGAGCCTACGAGCAGTACTTC
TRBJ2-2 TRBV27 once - CASRRDTNTGELFF TGTGCCAGCAGAAGGGACACAAACACCGGGGAGCTGTTTTTT
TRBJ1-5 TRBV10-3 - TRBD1 CAIGIDREQPQHF TGTGCCATCGGTATTGACAGGGAACAGCCCCAGCATTTT
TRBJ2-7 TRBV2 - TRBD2 CASTQARGGGEQYF TGTGCCAGCACCCAAGCGCGGGGGGGTGGAGAGCAGTACTTC
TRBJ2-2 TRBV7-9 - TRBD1 CASSLQGAQNTGELFF TGTGCCAGCAGCTTACAGGGGGCGCAAAATACCGGGGAGCTGTTTTTT
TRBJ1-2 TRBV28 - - CASSLGQNGYTF TGTGCCAGCAGTTTGGGGCAGAATGGCTACACCTTC
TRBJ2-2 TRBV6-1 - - CASSPPPVGGGELFF TGTGCCAGCAGCCCCCCTCCGGTCGGTGGCGGGGAGCTGTTTTTT
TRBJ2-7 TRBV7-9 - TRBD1 CASSLEVSTGVYEQYF TGTGCCAGCAGCTTAGAAGTTAGTACAGGGGTTTACGAGCAGTACTTC
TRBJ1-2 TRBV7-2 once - CASTQTANYGYTF TGTGCCAGCACCCAGACAGCTAACTATGGCTACACCTTC
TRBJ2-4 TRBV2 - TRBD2 CASSEVLAGVRAKNIQYF TGTGCCAGCAGTGAAGTGCTAGCGGGAGTTCGGGCCAAAAACATTCAGTACTTC
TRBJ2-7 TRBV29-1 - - CSVQRDSYEQYF TGCAGCGTTCAGAGGGACTCCTACGAGCAGTACTTC
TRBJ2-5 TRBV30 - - CAWSLLGVETQYF TGTGCCTGGAGTCTCCTTGGGGTAGAGACCCAGTACTTC
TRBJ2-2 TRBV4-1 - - CASSQEGAGTGELFF TGCGCCAGCAGCCAAGAGGGGGCGGGCACCGGGGAGCTGTTTTTT
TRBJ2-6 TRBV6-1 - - CASMSSGANVLTF TGTGCCAGCATGAGTAGCGGGGCCAACGTCCTGACTTTC
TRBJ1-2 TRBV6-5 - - CASLESGGDYGYTF TGTGCCAGCCTTGAGTCGGGGGGCGACTATGGCTACACCTTC
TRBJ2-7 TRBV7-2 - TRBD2 CASSLGLAAYEQYF TGTGCCAGCAGCTTAGGACTAGCGGCCTACGAGCAGTACTTC
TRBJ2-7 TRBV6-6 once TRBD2 CASSQRTSGRPEQYF TGTGCCAGCAGTCAAAGGACTAGCGGGAGACCCGAGCAGTACTTC
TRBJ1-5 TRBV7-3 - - CASSSQGGQPQHF TGTGCCAGCAGCTCCCAGGGAGGCCAGCCCCAGCATTTT
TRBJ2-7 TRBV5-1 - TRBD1 CASSAGTDYEQYF TGCGCCAGCAGCGCCGGGACAGACTACGAGCAGTACTTC
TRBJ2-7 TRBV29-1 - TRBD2 CSVDRGSEQYF TGCAGCGTTGATCGCGGGAGCGAGCAGTACTTC
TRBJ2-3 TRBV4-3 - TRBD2 CASSQETSGSTDTQYF TGCGCCAGCAGCCAAGAGACTAGCGGGAGTACAGATACGCAGTATTTT
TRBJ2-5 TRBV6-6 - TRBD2 CASSYPSGSIETQYF TGTGCCAGCAGTTACCCGAGCGGGAGCATAGAGACCCAGTACTTC
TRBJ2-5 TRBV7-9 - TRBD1 CASRLPGQGLETQYF TGTGCCAGCAGATTACCGGGACAGGGTTTAGAGACCCAGTACTTC
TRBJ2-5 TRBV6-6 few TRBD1 CASSDGTVQETQYF TGTGCCAGCAGTGACGGGACAGTCCAAGAGACCCAGTACTTC
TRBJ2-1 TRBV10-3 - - CAIRTPNEQFF TGTGCCATCAGGACCCCCAATGAGCAGTTCTTC
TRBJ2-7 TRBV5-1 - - CASSPSDLSYEQYF TGCGCCAGCAGCCCCTCGGACCTCTCCTACGAGCAGTACTTC
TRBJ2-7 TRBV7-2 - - CASSLTGTSYEQYF TGTGCCAGCAGCTTAACAGGGACCTCCTACGAGCAGTACTTC
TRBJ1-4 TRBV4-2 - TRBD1 CASSYYRGPNEKLFF TGTGCCAGCAGCTACTACAGGGGGCCGAATGAAAAACTGTTTTTT
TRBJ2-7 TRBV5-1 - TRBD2 CASSGTSGRYEQYF TGCGCCAGCTCCGGGACTAGCGGGAGATACGAGCAGTACTTC
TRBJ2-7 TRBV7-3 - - CASSLRGGGDYEQYF TGTGCCAGCAGCTTAAGGGGAGGGGGCGACTACGAGCAGTACTTC
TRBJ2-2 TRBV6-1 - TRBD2 CASSEGWTSGNTGELFF TGTGCCAGCAGTGAAGGTTGGACTAGCGGCAACACCGGGGAGCTGTTTTTT